This is a list of T cell receptor beta chains from one sample in a study of blood T cell repertoires in COVID-19. The protocol was immunoSEQ multiplex PCR, while the TCRdb copy is restricted to in-frame clones and leaves out a portion. The data contain about 200,000 clones, about four fifths of them singletons. The material sequenced was peripheral blood. These receptors were taken from a woman aged 80 or over with acute or convalescent COVID-19. CDR3s include the opening cysteine and the closing phenylalanine or tryptophan. The order of the fields is D gene, J gene, V gene, clone size, CDR3 protein, CDR3 DNA. D genes are given only for firm matches. Where a row states a size, it is once, few, many or the class of an expanded clone; other rows omit it.

TRBD1,TRBJ1-1,TRBV29-1,-,CSGRTGDTEAFF,TGCAGCGGGCGGACAGGGGACACTGAAGCTTTCTTT
TRBD1,TRBJ1-4,TRBV9,-,CASSVGVGGAGEKLFF,TGTGCCAGCAGCGTAGGAGTAGGGGGCGCGGGGGAAAAACTGTTTTTT
-,TRBJ1-6,TRBV5-4,-,CASSDTGRLGNSPLHF,TGTGCCAGCAGCGACACAGGGCGTTTAGGGAATTCACCCCTCCACTTT
TRBD2,TRBJ2-7,TRBV28,-,CASSPLAGVTYEQYF,TGTGCCAGCAGTCCCCTAGCGGGAGTTACCTACGAGCAGTACTTC
-,TRBJ2-7,TRBV19,-,CASSIGGYDEQYF,TGTGCCAGTAGTATTGGAGGGTACGACGAGCAGTACTTC
TRBD1,TRBJ2-5,TRBV11-2,-,CASSRDRAQETQYF,TGTGCCAGCAGTCGGGACAGGGCACAAGAGACCCAGTACTTC
TRBD2,TRBJ2-3,TRBV7-2,-,CASSRGLAGADTQYF,TGTGCCAGCAGCCGGGGACTAGCGGGAGCAGATACGCAGTATTTT
-,TRBJ1-4,TRBV11-2,-,CASSLKVATNEKLFF,TGTGCCAGCAGCTTAAAAGTAGCAACTAATGAAAAACTGTTTTTT
-,TRBJ1-3,TRBV19,-,CASSIYGNTIYF,TGTGCCAGTAGTATTTATGGAAACACCATATATTTT
TRBD1,TRBJ1-2,TRBV27,few,CASSPMGPSGGGGYTF,TGTGCCAGCAGTCCTATGGGTCCCTCAGGGGGCGGTGGCTACACCTTC
TRBD1,TRBJ1-5,TRBV2,-,CASSEQQGVYSNQPQHF,TGTGCCAGCAGTGAACAACAGGGGGTCTATAGCAATCAGCCCCAGCATTTT
TRBD1,TRBJ2-5,TRBV6-5,-,CATIPQGRETQYF,TGTGCCACCATCCCACAGGGGCGGGAGACCCAGTACTTC
TRBD2,TRBJ2-7,TRBV7-2,-,CASSLVPSGFYEQYF,TGTGCCAGCAGCTTAGTGCCTAGCGGGTTTTACGAGCAGTACTTC
-,TRBJ2-7,TRBV30,-,CAWRSIGAGVLYEQYF,TGTGCCTGGAGGTCGATTGGGGCAGGGGTCCTCTACGAGCAGTACTTC
-,TRBJ1-3,TRBV7-9,-,CASSPPGGAGNTIYF,TGTGCCAGCAGCCCCCCGGGGGGTGCGGGAAACACCATATATTTT
-,TRBJ1-5,TRBV19,-,CASSPLGDSNQPQHF,TGTGCCAGTAGCCCTCTTGGAGATAGCAATCAGCCCCAGCATTTT
-,TRBJ1-3,TRBV7-6,-,CASSPTGFSGNTIYF,TGTGCCAGCAGCCCTACGGGGTTCTCTGGAAACACCATATATTTT
TRBD1,TRBJ1-4,TRBV9,-,CASSTGGTNEKLFF,TGTGCCAGCAGTACAGGGGGCACTAATGAAAAACTGTTTTTT
TRBD1,TRBJ1-2,TRBV5-4,-,CASSFQTGVSYGYTF,TGTGCCAGCAGCTTTCAAACAGGGGTTAGCTATGGCTACACCTTC
-,TRBJ1-4,TRBV5-4,-,CASSLAGESEKLFF,TGTGCCAGCAGCTTGGCGGGGGAGTCTGAAAAACTGTTTTTT
TRBD1,TRBJ1-6,TRBV28,-,CASAQNRGLNSPLHF,TGTGCCAGCGCCCAAAACAGGGGGCTTAATTCACCCCTCCACTTT
TRBD1,TRBJ1-2,TRBV20-1,-,CSASWDSYGYTF,TGCAGTGCTAGTTGGGACAGCTATGGCTACACCTTC
TRBD2,TRBJ2-3,TRBV4-1,-,CASSPRFGGATDTQYF,TGCGCCAGCAGCCCCCGCTTCGGGGGGGCCACAGATACGCAGTATTTT
TRBD1,TRBJ2-7,TRBV6-5,-,CASSYRPRGNYEQYF,TGTGCCAGCAGTTACCGGCCCAGGGGGAACTACGAGCAGTACTTC
TRBD2,TRBJ2-5,TRBV29-1,once,CSVCPAGGQETQYF,TGCAGCGTATGCCCAGCGGGAGGACAAGAGACCCAGTACTTC
TRBD2,TRBJ2-1,TRBV6-6,-,CASSYRLAGSNEQFF,TGTGCCAGCAGTTATAGGCTAGCGGGCTCCAATGAGCAGTTCTTC
TRBD1,TRBJ2-5,TRBV19,-,CASSSSGGIKTQYF,TGTGCCAGTAGTTCGTCAGGGGGAATAAAGACCCAGTACTTC
TRBD2,TRBJ2-7,TRBV3-1/TRBV3-2,-,CASSQPSGRFYEQYF,TGTGCCAGCAGCCAACCTAGCGGGAGATTCTACGAGCAGTACTTC